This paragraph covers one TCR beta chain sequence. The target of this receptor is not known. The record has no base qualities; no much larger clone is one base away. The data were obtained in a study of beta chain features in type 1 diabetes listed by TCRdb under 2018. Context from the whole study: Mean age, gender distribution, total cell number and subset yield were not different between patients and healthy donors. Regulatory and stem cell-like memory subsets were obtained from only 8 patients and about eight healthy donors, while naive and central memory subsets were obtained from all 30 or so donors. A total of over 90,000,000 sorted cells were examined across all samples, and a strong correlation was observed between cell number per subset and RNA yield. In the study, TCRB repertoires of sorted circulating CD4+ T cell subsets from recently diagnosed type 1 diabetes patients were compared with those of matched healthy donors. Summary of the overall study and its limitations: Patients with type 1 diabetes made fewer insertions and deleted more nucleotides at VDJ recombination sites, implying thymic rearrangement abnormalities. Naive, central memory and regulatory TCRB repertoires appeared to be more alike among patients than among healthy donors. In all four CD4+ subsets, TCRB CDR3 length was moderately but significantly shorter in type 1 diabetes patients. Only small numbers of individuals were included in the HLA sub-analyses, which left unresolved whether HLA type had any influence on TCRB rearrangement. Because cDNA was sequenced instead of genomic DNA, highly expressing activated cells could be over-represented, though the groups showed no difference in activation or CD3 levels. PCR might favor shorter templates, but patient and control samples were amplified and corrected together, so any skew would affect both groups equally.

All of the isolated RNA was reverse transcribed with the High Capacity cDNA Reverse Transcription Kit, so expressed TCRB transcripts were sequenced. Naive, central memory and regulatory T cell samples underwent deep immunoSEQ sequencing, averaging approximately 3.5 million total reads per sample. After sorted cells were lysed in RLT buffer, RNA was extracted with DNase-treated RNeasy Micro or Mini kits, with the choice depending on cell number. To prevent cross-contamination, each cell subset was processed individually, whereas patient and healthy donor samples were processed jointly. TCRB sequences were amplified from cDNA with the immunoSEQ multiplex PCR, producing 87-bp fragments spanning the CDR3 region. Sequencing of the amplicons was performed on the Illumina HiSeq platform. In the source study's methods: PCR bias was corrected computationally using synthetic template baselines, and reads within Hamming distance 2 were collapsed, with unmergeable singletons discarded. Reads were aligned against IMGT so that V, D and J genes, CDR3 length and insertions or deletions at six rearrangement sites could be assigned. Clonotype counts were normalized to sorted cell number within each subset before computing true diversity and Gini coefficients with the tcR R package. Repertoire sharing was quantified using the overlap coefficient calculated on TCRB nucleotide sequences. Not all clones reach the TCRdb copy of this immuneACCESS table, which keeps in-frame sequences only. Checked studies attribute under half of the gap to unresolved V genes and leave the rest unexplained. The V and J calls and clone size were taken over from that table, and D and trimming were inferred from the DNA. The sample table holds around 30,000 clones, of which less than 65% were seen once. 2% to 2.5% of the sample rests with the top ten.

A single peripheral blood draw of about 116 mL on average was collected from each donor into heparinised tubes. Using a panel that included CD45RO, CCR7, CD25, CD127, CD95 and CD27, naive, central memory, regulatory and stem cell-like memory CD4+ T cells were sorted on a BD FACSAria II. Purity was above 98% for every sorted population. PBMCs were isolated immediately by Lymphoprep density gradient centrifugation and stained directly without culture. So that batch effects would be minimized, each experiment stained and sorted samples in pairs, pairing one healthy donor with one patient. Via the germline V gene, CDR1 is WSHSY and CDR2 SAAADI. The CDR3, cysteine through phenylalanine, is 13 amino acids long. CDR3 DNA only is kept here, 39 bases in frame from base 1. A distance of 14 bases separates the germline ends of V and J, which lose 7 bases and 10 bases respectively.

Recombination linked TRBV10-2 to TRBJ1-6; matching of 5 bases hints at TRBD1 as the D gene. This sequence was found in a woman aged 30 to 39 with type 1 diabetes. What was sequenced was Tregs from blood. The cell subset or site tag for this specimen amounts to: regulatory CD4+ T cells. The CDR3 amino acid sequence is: CASTQGSWSPLHF. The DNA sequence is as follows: TGCGCCAGCACCCAGGGTTCATGGTCACCCCTCCACTTT.